The 2 T cell receptor beta chains reported below all come from one sample, sequenced in a study of T cell responses to AZD1222 COVID-19 vaccine. Method: immunoSEQ multiplex PCR; TCRdb's copy keeps in-frame clones and lacks some. This sample has some 140,000 clones, with 88% found just once. The sequences come from peripheral blood, collected on day 0 of AZD1222 vaccination. The receptors come from an adult in good health.

This rearrangement joins TRBV7-2 to TRBJ1-5, with TRBD1 as a possible D gene (6 bases). Germline-derived CDR1 and CDR2 are SGHTA and FQGNSA. The CDR3 extends over 13 amino acids. V was shortened by 5 bases and J by 7 bases, with 12 bases between the two germline ends. The CDR3 sequence: CASSPRGGQPQHF. The CDR3 bases are TGTGCCAGCAGCCCTAGGGGGGGGCAGCCCCAGCATTTT.

This chain connects TRBV4-2 to TRBJ1-6; 11 positions agree with TRBD1. Germline CDR1 LGHNA, CDR2 YNFKEQ. There are 18 residues in the CDR3. The V and J ends lost 0 bases and 9 bases, in that order; junction bases with no gene match: 10. The CDR3: CASSQEGARDRGTSPLHF. The CDR3 DNA reads as TGTGCCAGCAGCCAAGAAGGGGCCCGGGACAGGGGGACTTCACCCCTCCACTTT.